This T cell receptor beta chain was profiled in a study of shared clonotypes between healthy human individuals. Study at large: The donor pool was made up of a couple of women and a few men aged 18 to 49.

Trimming took off 8 bases at V and 9 bases at J, with 26 bases between the two ends. This CDR3 comprises 15 residues. Germline V gene lookup returns CDR1 MNHEY and CDR2 SVGAGI. Researchers divided each subset's genomic DNA evenly across several immunoSEQ plates. The assay was immunoSEQ multiplex PCR, and TCRdb's table has in-frame clones only and misses some. The profile shows about a million clones, approximately 76% of them singletons. V and J are TRBV6-5 and TRBJ2-7, with D perhaps matching TRBD1 or TRBD2 (5 bases each). This clonotype was obtained from a man in his late teens or twenties in good health. The sequencing sample was made of memory CD4+ T cells sorted from blood. Indicated subset: CD45RA-negative fraction. The CDR3: CASARGVPPGLVQYF. The CDR3 DNA follows: TGTGCCAGCGCTAGGGGAGTCCCTCCGGGGTTGGTGCAGTACTTC.